The clone carrying this T cell receptor (beta chain) was recorded only once. The CDR3 covers 13 residues. The V gene end was trimmed by 6 bases and the J gene end by 7 bases; junction bases not matched to a gene: 8. Germline CDR1 MNHNY, CDR2 SVGAGI (reference sequence). Produced via immunoSEQ multiplex PCR; TCRdb's table is partial and in-frame only. The top ten hold 4.5% to 5% of the sample, which has roughly 70,000 clones, about 88% seen once. This sample was included in a study of blood T cell repertoires in COVID-19. The overall study: The analysed material was cDNA or gDNA that came from T cells, B-cell-depleted T cells, or PBMCs.

The chain links TRBV6-6 to TRBJ1-2; 7 bases fit TRBD1. The receptor was derived from a woman aged 45 to 65 with active COVID-19. The sequencing input was peripheral blood. For the CDR3, the DNA is TGTGCCAGCAGCCGGACAGGAAAGAGTGGCTACACCTTC. Translation: CASSRTGKSGYTF.